The rows below give T cell receptor beta chains drawn from one sample of a study of blood T cell repertoires in COVID-19. The protocol was immunoSEQ multiplex PCR, while the TCRdb copy is restricted to in-frame clones and leaves out a portion. The data contain approximately 170,000 clones, approximately 81% of them singletons. Source material: PBMCs or T cells enriched from blood (not recorded which). These receptors were collected from a woman between 45 and 60 years old who had recovered from COVID-19. Both conserved end residues are trimmed from each CDR3.

J	V	CDR3
TRBJ1-2	TRBV5-1	ASSTTVRGTGPSGYT
TRBJ1-2	TRBV15	ATGASSDTNYGYT
TRBJ1-2	TRBV2	AISYRGPNYT
TRBJ1-1	TRBV12-3/TRBV12-4	ASSLRGYTEAF
TRBJ2-3	TRBV24-1	ATSGGAADTQY
TRBJ2-3	TRBV7-8	ASSFITSGSTDTQY
TRBJ1-5	TRBV18	ASSPGRLNSNQPQH
TRBJ1-2	TRBV18	ASSLGTDHLYGYT
TRBJ1-2	TRBV24-1	ATSDTGGRYGYT
TRBJ2-1	TRBV27	ASGTWPNEQF
TRBJ1-2	TRBV3-1/TRBV3-2	ASSPTRGAGYT
TRBJ2-7	TRBV6-2/TRBV6-3	ASSYSIRYEQY
TRBJ2-3	TRBV28	ASPSTGNTQY
TRBJ1-5	TRBV19	ASRLPESNQPQH
TRBJ2-3	TRBV6-4	ASSDRFLLAGGPDTQY
TRBJ1-2	TRBV6-5	ASRGAAYGYT
TRBJ2-1	TRBV9	ASSVGSGSYNEQF
TRBJ1-5	TRBV3-1/TRBV3-2	ASSQRQGSQPQH
TRBJ2-3	TRBV2	ASSWAITDTQY
TRBJ1-1	TRBV7-9	ASSLYEGVTEAF
TRBJ1-1	TRBV5-8	ASSLQWSLNTEAF
TRBJ2-1	TRBV9	ASSVDPVVSYNEQF
TRBJ1-4	TRBV6-1	ASSPGQEKLF
TRBJ1-1	TRBV29-1	SVRQGPPNTEAF
TRBJ1-2	TRBV18	ASSPWDRLGQGMLGGYT
TRBJ2-7	TRBV6-5	ASSYSLGPYYEQY
TRBJ2-1	TRBV9	ASSVVAGGYNEQF
TRBJ2-7	TRBV5-1	ASSFDQGTGSREQY
TRBJ1-2	TRBV7-2	ASSPIPTGNYGYT
TRBJ2-5	TRBV9	ASSVGLAVQETQY
TRBJ2-4	TRBV29-1	SVATTGDIQY
TRBJ1-1	TRBV13	ATTGKVLTEAF
TRBJ2-7	TRBV3-1/TRBV3-2	ASSQEAGGGYEQY
TRBJ1-6	TRBV7-9	ASSLGTGGWSPLH
TRBJ2-7	TRBV3-1/TRBV3-2	ASSHRGSYEQY
TRBJ2-7	TRBV5-5	ASSLGPVSGIEQY
TRBJ2-1	TRBV6-5	ASSYSAGTMGIEQF
TRBJ1-3	TRBV12-2	ASRPFPGTIY
TRBJ2-5	TRBV19	ASSPPSETQY
TRBJ2-3	TRBV2	ASRWGLAESITQY
TRBJ2-2	TRBV10-3	AISESGGAGELF
TRBJ2-1	TRBV7-2	ASSLGREFYNEQF